This T cell receptor (beta chain) derives from a study of CD8 T cells in Susac syndrome. The authors negatively isolated CD8+ and CD4+ T cells and FACS-enriched TEMRA cells. On this clonotype itself: What it recognizes is unknown.

Germline assignment: CDR1 SGHRS and CDR2 YFSETQ. V gave up 4 bases and J gave up 3 bases, with 10 bases separating them. The length of the CDR3 is 13 residues. Whole-study results and caveats: The study admitted that it had a relatively small number of individuals in its TCR sequencing and HLA analysis.

When the RNA was reverse transcribed, random hexamers were used with an input of roughly 0.5 to 1 ug. TCRdb re-analysed the immunoSEQ multiplex PCR reads in MiXCR, keeping a single row per CDR3 protein. In the table there are about 190,000 distinct CDR3 sequences, under 95% of which are singletons. The sequence derives from a human donor in good health. The chain carries TRBV5-1 and TRBJ2-5; D unclear. The sequencing input was CD4+ T cells from PBMCs. The CDR3 DNA sequence: TGCGCCAGCAGCCGGATTACAGAAGAGACCCAGTACTTC. This codes for CASSRITEETQYF.